The clone carrying this T cell receptor (beta chain) came up a few times. The data stem from a study of blood T cell repertoires in COVID-19. Whole-study context: Donors in the United States, Italy and Spain gave samples during acute or convalescent COVID-19.

Produced via immunoSEQ multiplex PCR; TCRdb's table is partial and in-frame only. Among about 76,000 clones listed, around nine tenths were seen once. CDR1 and CDR2 from the germline V gene are MGHRA and YSYEKL. The CDR3 spans 14 residues. The receptor's source is a human donor in a cohort sampled during active COVID-19. Sequencing was done on a sample of peripheral blood. V gene TRBV4-1 combines with J gene TRBJ1-2; D gene ambiguous. The CDR3 sequence is CGSSPGQSNYGYTF. The CDR3 DNA reads as TGCGGAAGCAGCCCGGGTCAATCTAACTATGGCTACACCTTC.